What follows describes a single TCR beta chain. This entry belongs to a study of radiation and T cells in renal cell carcinoma. Clones were read by immunoSEQ multiplex PCR, and TCRdb kept only the in-frame ones, dropping some. The repertoire includes roughly 130,000 clones, approximately 90% of them detected once, and 5.8% sits in the top ten. The V and J ends lost 7 bases and 4 bases respectively, with 19 bases between them. The CDR3 contains 15 residues. The germline CDR1 and CDR2 sequences are MNHEY and SVGAGI. Time point described: blood 2 weeks post-SBRT. The treatment was: 15 Gy SBRT to primary tumor, nephrectomy 4 weeks later.

The sequence was collected from a woman in her 70s with renal cell carcinoma. J is TRBJ1-2 and V is TRBV6-5, with D possibly TRBD1 on 5 matching bases. This specimen was blood, taken from a patient whose treatment included radiotherapy and nephrectomy. The DNA of the CDR3 is TGTGCCAGCACCGGTTTGGTGCAGGGCAGCTATGGCTACACCTTC. This sequence encodes CASTGLVQGSYGYTF.